These 9 T cell receptor beta chains share one sample of origin, sequenced in a study of cytomegalovirus exposure and HLA in healthy donors. This PCR relied on a set of 60 Vbeta primers and 13 Jbeta primers. Repertoires were generated with immunoSEQ multiplex PCR, while TCRdb's copy carries only in-frame clones and drops some. The repertoire holds around 130,000 clones, about 83% seen once, with roughly 1.2% in the top ten. The sequenced sample was PBMCs. The receptors here all came from a girl aged 2-10 years in good health and CMV-seronegative.

J is TRBJ1-1 and V is TRBV19, with no clear D. CDR3 length: 13 residues. V lost 0 bases and J 5 bases, leaving 7 bases between the germline ends. CDR1 is LNHDA and CDR2 is SQIVND in the germline V gene (reference sequence). CDR3 amino acids: CASSIDGGTEAFF. The CDR3 DNA reads TGTGCCAGTAGTATAGATGGAGGAACTGAAGCTTTCTTT.

The chain joins TRBV15 to TRBJ2-2; D is perhaps TRBD2 (6 bases). Trimming removed 7 bases from V and 0 bases from J, with 15 bases in between. This CDR3 has 16 residues. CDR1 and CDR2 (germline): LNHNV, YYDKDF (reference sequence). CDR3 loop: CATTSGRDSNTGELFF. The CDR3 nucleotides are TGTGCCACCACATCCGGGAGAGATTCGAACACCGGGGAGCTGTTTTTT.

The chain carries TRBV5-5 and TRBJ1-5; D call uncertain. The CDR3 consists of 13 residues. Germline V gene data show CDR1 as SGHKS and CDR2 as YYEKEE (reference sequence). Trimming took off 0 bases at V and 6 bases at J, with 7 bases between the two ends. The CDR3: CASSLVIGQPQHF. In nucleotides, the CDR3 is TGTGCCAGCAGCTTGGTCATCGGTCAGCCCCAGCATTTT.

CDR3 region: CASSSSGTKVGELFF. The CDR3 nucleotides read TGCGCCAGCAGCTCGTCCGGGACTAAAGTCGGGGAGCTGTTTTTT. The chain recombines TRBV5-1 with TRBJ2-2; TRBD2 agrees at 7 bases. The length of the CDR3 is 15 residues. From germline, CDR1 is SGHRS and CDR2 YFSETQ. Unmatched junction bases numbered 9, after V lost 3 bases and J lost 7 bases.

This clone was observed many times. CDR3 region: CASSLNYRGGTEAFF. CDR3 DNA: TGCGCCAGCAGCTTGAATTACAGGGGTGGGACTGAAGCTTTCTTT. This rearrangement joins TRBV5-1 to TRBJ1-1; 7 nucleotides match TRBD1. This CDR3 contains 15 residues. With V trimmed by 1 base and J by 5 bases, 8 bases remained unmatched. CDR1 is SGHRS and CDR2 is YFSETQ in the germline V gene.

V and J are TRBV6-5 and TRBJ1-1; D not resolved. V was trimmed by 6 bases and J by 2 bases, leaving 13 bases between them. Germline CDR1 MNHEY, CDR2 SVGAGI. The CDR3 runs to 14 residues. CDR3 protein: CASSGGLLNTEAFF. The CDR3 DNA sequence: TGTGCCAGCAGCGGAGGGTTATTAAACACTGAAGCTTTCTTT.

This sequence joins TRBV25-1 and TRBJ1-2; 7 bases line up with TRBD1. This CDR3 has 14 amino acids. J gave up 4 bases and V 4 bases, and 6 bases lay outside the gene matches. Per germline, CDR1 MGHDK and CDR2 SYGVNS. CDR3 region: CASSVRDSPYGYTF. In DNA form, the CDR3 reads TGTGCCAGCAGTGTCCGGGACAGCCCCTATGGCTACACCTTC.

About this clone itself: At one end, the junction sequence differs from germline, possibly due to a read error. The chain joins TRBV28 to TRBJ2-7, with TRBD2 identical over 14 bases. Germline V CDR1 and CDR2: MDHEN, SYDVKM. The CDR3 has 16 residues. CDR3 loop: CASSLWTSGRFYEQYF. The CDR3 DNA reads TGTGCCAGCAGTCTATGGACTAGCGGGAGGTTCTACGAGCAGTACTTC. Together with reference TRBV28 and TRBJ2-7, the CDR3 gives the full variable domain: DVKVTQSSRYLVKRTGEKVFLECVQDMDHENMFWYRQDPGLGLRLIYFSYDVKMKEKGDIPEGYSVSREKKERFSLILESASTNQTSMYLCASSLWTSGRFYEQYFGPGTRLTVT.

V usage is TRBV5-1 and J usage is TRBJ2-3, with 10 bases fitting TRBD2. Losses at the gene ends were 2 bases for V and 4 bases for J; bases not matched to a gene: 4. CDR1 is SGHRS, CDR2 YFSETQ, per germline. The CDR3 loop spans 15 amino acids. This CDR3 reads CASSLSGGAADTQYF. CDR3 nucleotide sequence: TGCGCCAGCAGCTTAAGCGGGGGGGCCGCAGATACGCAGTATTTT.